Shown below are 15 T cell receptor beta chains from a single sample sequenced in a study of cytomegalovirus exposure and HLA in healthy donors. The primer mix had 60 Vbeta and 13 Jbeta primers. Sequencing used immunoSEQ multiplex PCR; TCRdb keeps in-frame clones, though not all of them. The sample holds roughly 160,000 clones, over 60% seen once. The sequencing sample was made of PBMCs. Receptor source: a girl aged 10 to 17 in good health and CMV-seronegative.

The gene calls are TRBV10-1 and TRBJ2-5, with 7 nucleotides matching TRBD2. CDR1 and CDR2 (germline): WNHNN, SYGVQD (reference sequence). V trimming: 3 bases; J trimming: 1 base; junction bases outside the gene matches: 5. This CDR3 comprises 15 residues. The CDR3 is CASSDGRGSQETQYF. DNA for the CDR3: TGCGCCAGCAGTGACGGGCGGGGGAGCCAAGAGACCCAGTACTTC.

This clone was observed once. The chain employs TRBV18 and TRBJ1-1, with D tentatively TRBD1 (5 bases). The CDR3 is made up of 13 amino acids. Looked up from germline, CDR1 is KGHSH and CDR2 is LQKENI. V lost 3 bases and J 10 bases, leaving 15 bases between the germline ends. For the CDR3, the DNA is TGTGCCAGCTCACCCGAGAAGGGGCTTTTAGCTTTCTTT. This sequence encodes CASSPEKGLLAFF.

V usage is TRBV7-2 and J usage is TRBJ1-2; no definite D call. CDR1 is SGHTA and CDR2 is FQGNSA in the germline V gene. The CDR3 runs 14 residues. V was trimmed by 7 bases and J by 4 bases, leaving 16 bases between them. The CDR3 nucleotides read TGTGCCAGCATCGGACTTTTCGAGGGCTATGGCTACACCTTC. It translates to CASIGLFEGYGYTF.

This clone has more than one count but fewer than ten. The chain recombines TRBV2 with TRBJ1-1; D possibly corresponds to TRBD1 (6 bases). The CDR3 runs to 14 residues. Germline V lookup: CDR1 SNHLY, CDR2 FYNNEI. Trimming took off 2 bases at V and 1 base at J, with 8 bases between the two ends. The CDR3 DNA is TGTGCCAGCAGTGAAACAGGGCCGAACACTGAAGCTTTCTTT. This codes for CASSETGPNTEAFF. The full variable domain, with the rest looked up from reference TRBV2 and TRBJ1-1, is EPEVTQTPSHQVTQMGQEVILRCVPISNHLYFYWYRQILGQKVEFLVSFYNNEISEKSEIFDDQFSVERPDGSNFTLKIRSTKLEDSAMYFCASSETGPNTEAFFGQGTRLTVV.

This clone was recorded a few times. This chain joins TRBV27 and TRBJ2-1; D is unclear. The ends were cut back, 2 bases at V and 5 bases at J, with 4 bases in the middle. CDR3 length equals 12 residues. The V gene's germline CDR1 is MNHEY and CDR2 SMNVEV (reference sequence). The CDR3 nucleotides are TGTGCCAGCAGTTTACCTAACAATGAGCAGTTCTTC. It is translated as CASSLPNNEQFF.

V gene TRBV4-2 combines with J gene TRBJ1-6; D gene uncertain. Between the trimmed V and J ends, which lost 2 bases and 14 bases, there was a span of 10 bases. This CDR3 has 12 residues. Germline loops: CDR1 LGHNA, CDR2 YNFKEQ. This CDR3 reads CASSQPSPSLHF. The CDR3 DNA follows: TGTGCCAGCAGCCAACCCTCCCCTTCCCTCCACTTT.

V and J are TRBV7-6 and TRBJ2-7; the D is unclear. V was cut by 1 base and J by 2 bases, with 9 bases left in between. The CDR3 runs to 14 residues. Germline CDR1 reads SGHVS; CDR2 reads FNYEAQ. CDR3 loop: CASSLEWATYEQYF. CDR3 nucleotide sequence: TGTGCCAGCAGCTTAGAGTGGGCCACCTACGAGCAGTACTTC.

The CDR3 reads CASSYRDLETYEQYF. Here the CDR3 DNA reads TGCGCCAGCAGCTACAGGGACCTCGAAACCTACGAGCAGTACTTC. This chain uses TRBV4-1 with TRBJ2-5, with D perhaps TRBD1 (6 bases). The DNA matches TRBJ2-7 better at its end, which makes the J call doubtful. The CDR3 consists of 15 residues. Germline V gene lookup returns CDR1 MGHRA and CDR2 YSYEKL.

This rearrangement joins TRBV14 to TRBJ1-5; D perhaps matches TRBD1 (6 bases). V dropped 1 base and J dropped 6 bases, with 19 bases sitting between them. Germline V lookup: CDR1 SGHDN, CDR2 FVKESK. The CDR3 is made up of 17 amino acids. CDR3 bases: TGTGCCAGCAGCCAAGGGGGGCAGGGGTTCGTAGGTCAGCCCCAGCATTTT. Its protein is CASSQGGQGFVGQPQHF.

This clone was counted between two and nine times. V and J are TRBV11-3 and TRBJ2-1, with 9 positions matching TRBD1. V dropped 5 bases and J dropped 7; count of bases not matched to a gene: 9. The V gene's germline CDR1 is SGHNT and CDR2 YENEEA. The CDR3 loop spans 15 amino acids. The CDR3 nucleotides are TGTGCCAGCAGCCCTCGACAGGGGGTTGAGAATGAGCAGTTCTTC. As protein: CASSPRQGVENEQFF.

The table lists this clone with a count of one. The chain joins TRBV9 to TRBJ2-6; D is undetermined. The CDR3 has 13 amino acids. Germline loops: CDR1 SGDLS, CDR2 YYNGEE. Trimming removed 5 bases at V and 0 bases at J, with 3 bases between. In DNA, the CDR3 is TGTGCCAGCAGGTACTCTGGGGCCAACGTCCTGACTTTC. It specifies CASRYSGANVLTF.

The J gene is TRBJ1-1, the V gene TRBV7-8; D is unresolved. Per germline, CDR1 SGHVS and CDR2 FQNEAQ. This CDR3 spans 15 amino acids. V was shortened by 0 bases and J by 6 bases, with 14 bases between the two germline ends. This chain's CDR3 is CASSLAGLGSAEAFF. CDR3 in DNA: TGTGCCAGCAGCTTAGCAGGATTGGGGAGCGCTGAAGCTTTCTTT.

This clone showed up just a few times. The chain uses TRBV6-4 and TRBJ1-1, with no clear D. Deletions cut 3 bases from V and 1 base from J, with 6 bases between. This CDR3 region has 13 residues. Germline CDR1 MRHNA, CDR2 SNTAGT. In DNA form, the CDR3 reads TGTGCCAGCAGTGAACAAAAGAACACTGAAGCTTTCTTT. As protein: CASSEQKNTEAFF.

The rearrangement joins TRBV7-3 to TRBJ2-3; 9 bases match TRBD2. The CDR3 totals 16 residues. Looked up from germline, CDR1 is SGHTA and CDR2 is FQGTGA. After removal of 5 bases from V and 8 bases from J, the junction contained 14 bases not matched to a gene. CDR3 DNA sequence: TGTGCCAGCAGCCCCCCCGAGAGTAGCGGGGGAGCTACGCAGTATTTT. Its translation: CASSPPESSGGATQYF.

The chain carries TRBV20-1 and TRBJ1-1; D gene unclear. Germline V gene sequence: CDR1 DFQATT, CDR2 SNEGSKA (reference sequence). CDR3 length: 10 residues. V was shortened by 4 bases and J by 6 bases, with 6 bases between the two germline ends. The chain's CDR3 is CSATSAEAFF. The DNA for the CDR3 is TGCAGTGCTACCTCAGCTGAAGCTTTCTTT.